The sequence of this TCR beta chain was determined in a study of T cell responses to AZD1222 COVID-19 vaccine. Trimming at V came to 8 bases and at J to 9 bases, leaving 1 base not matched to a gene. CDR3 size: 13 residues. Germline-derived CDR1 and CDR2 are LNHDA and SQIVND (reference sequence). The repertoire was sequenced with immunoSEQ multiplex PCR; TCRdb's copy has only in-frame clones and lacks some. The sample contains about 120,000 clones, around nine tenths of which appear only once. The material was peripheral blood, obtained on day 0 of AZD1222 vaccination. The chain carries TRBV19 and TRBJ2-1; 16 bases line up with TRBD2. This TCR was sampled from an adult in good health. The DNA of the CDR3 is TGTGCCAGTGGGACTAGCGGGAGGGGTGAGCAGTTCTTC. Translation gives CASGTSGRGEQFF.